Presented here are 21 T cell receptor beta chains from one specimen sequenced in a study of OX40 agonist ivuxolimab in advanced cancers. Using immunoSEQ multiplex PCR, the repertoire was profiled, and TCRdb retains in-frame clones only, with some absent. In the table there are approximately 51,000 clones, about 77% of which are singletons. The sample consisted of CD4+ or CD8+ T cells sorted from blood, taken in a trial of the OX40 agonist ivuxolimab. The source is an adult with an advanced solid tumor such as melanoma, head and neck, liver or kidney cancer.

The chain is built from TRBV15 and TRBJ1-2; tentatively, D is TRBD1 (6 bases). V was pared by 0 bases and J by 7 bases, with 21 bases between. The CDR3 runs 17 residues. Germline V gene data show CDR1 as LNHNV and CDR2 as YYDKDF (reference sequence). DNA of the CDR3: TGTGCCACCAGCAGAGATCTGGAGGTGACAGGAGTGGGTGGCTACACCTTC. This translates into CATSRDLEVTGVGGYTF.

The gene calls are TRBV27 and TRBJ2-7, with D tentatively TRBD2 (6 bases). Germline V lookup: CDR1 MNHEY, CDR2 SMNVEV (reference sequence). The V end lost 4 bases, the J end lost 4 bases, and 17 bases lay between the germline ends. The CDR3 runs to 15 residues. CDR3 sequence (DNA): TGTGCCAGCAGTTCCGGGGCCTCGGGGAGGTACGAGCAGTACTTC. It yields the protein CASSSGASGRYEQYF.

The count of this clone is one. The chain couples TRBV20-1 to TRBJ2-7, with 7 positions matching TRBD2. This CDR3 spans 11 amino acids. Per germline, CDR1 DFQATT and CDR2 SNEGSKA (reference sequence). Trimming took 6 bases from V and 4 from J; bases not matched to a gene: 3. The CDR3, as DNA: TGCAGTGCGAGCGGGGCTTACGAGCAGTACTTC. Its translation: CSASGAYEQYF.

This chain joins TRBV5-4 and TRBJ2-1; D call uncertain. Germline-derived CDR1 and CDR2 are SGHNT and YYREEE (reference sequence). Trimming removed 4 bases at V and 6 bases at J, with 14 bases between. This CDR3 has 14 residues. CDR3 DNA sequence: TGTGCCAGCAGCCCCGTTAGGCAGTCCAATGAGCAGTTCTTC. It specifies CASSPVRQSNEQFF.

This clone was seen once. This chain uses TRBV7-3 with TRBJ2-7, with a tentative D call TRBD2 (5 bases). This CDR3 contains 14 residues. Between the trimmed V and J ends, which lost 5 bases and 1 base, there was a span of 12 bases. From germline, CDR1 is SGHTA and CDR2 FQGTGA. This CDR3 reads CASSPSGSSYEQYF. DNA of the CDR3: TGTGCCAGCAGCCCCTCGGGGTCATCCTACGAGCAGTACTTC.

The chain couples TRBV10-3 to TRBJ1-5; D is uncertain. V was shortened by 0 bases and J by 2 bases, with 8 bases between the two germline ends. Germline values: CDR1 ENHRY, CDR2 SYGVKD. The CDR3 runs 15 residues. The CDR3 protein is CAISESTLGNQPQHF. In DNA, the CDR3 is TGTGCCATCAGTGAGTCGACCCTTGGCAATCAGCCCCAGCATTTT.

This rearrangement joins TRBV5-1 to TRBJ2-1; no firm D call. Trimming took 3 bases from V and 0 from J, leaving 10 bases between them. Germline V CDR1 and CDR2: SGHRS, YFSETQ. The CDR3 runs to 15 residues. This CDR3 is CASSSDAVSYNEQFF. The CDR3 DNA sequence: TGCGCCAGCAGCTCGGACGCAGTCTCCTACAATGAGCAGTTCTTC.

The chain uses TRBV27 and TRBJ2-5, with 9 bases that match TRBD1. The germline CDR1 and CDR2 sequences are MNHEY and SMNVEV (reference sequence). The junction had 0 bases not matched to a gene; V was cut back by 4 bases and J by 3 bases. The CDR3 has 13 amino acids. The CDR3 reads CASSWDREETQYF. Here the CDR3 DNA reads TGTGCCAGCAGTTGGGACAGGGAAGAGACCCAGTACTTC.

V gene TRBV18 combines with J gene TRBJ1-1, with D unresolved. CDR3 length: 16 amino acids. V shed 2 bases and J shed 4 bases, with 17 bases lying between them. Germline V gene lookup returns CDR1 KGHSH and CDR2 LQKENI. CDR3 sequence reads: CASSPSIPSGSTEAFF. As DNA, the CDR3 is TGTGCCAGCTCACCATCTATCCCGTCAGGAAGCACTGAAGCTTTCTTT.

V usage is TRBV6-1 and J usage is TRBJ1-5; maybe TRBD1 (5 bases). The V gene's germline CDR1 is MNHNS and CDR2 SASEGT. The V end was cut by 3 bases, the J end by 0 bases, with 12 bases between. The CDR3 totals 16 residues. CDR3 amino acids: CASSDGTAYSNQPQHF. CDR3 nucleotide sequence: TGTGCCAGCAGTGATGGGACGGCTTATAGCAATCAGCCCCAGCATTTT.

V and J are TRBV15 and TRBJ1-1, with 7 nucleotides matching TRBD1. This CDR3 has 15 residues. J gave up 1 base and V 7 bases, and 9 bases lay outside the gene matches. Germline V gives CDR1 LNHNV, CDR2 YYDKDF (reference sequence). CDR3 loop: CATNQGGRRNTEAFF. DNA of the CDR3: TGTGCCACCAACCAGGGGGGCCGGAGGAACACTGAAGCTTTCTTT.

The V call is TRBV6-4, the J call TRBJ1-5, with a tentative D call TRBD1 (5 bases). CDR3 size: 13 residues. Germline loops: CDR1 MRHNA, CDR2 SNTAGT. With 5 bases removed from V and 4 bases from J, the gap between germline ends came to 9 bases. The CDR3 reads CASSLGANQPQHF. CDR3 bases: TGTGCCAGCAGTTTAGGGGCGAATCAGCCCCAGCATTTT.

J is TRBJ1-5 and V is TRBV2; 9 bases match TRBD1. V gave up 7 bases and J gave up 2 bases; unmatched junction bases: 18. CDR3 length equals 19 residues. Germline assignment: CDR1 SNHLY and CDR2 FYNNEI. This CDR3 reads CASKGLADRGLVGNQPQHF. CDR3 coding DNA: TGTGCCAGCAAAGGCTTAGCGGACAGGGGATTGGTTGGCAATCAGCCCCAGCATTTT.

The rearrangement links TRBV18 to TRBJ2-3; possible D gene TRBD2, 6 bases. The length of the CDR3 is 15 residues. V dropped 2 bases and J dropped 0 bases, with 9 bases sitting between them. CDR1 is KGHSH, CDR2 LQKENI, per germline. The DNA for the CDR3 is TGTGCCAGCTCACCAAGGGCGGGAAGCACAGATACGCAGTATTTT. Translated, it gives CASSPRAGSTDTQYF.

This clone is medium-sized. The chain carries TRBV2 and TRBJ1-4; TRBD1 is a possible D gene (5 bases). Trimming removed 6 bases at V and 2 bases at J, with 13 bases between. There are 15 residues in the CDR3. Per germline, CDR1 SNHLY and CDR2 FYNNEI. CDR3 sequence: CASSVFQGTNEKLFF. The CDR3, as DNA: TGTGCCAGCAGCGTTTTTCAGGGCACTAATGAAAAACTGTTTTTT. The full variable domain, rest sourced from reference TRBV2 and TRBJ1-4, is EPEVTQTPSHQVTQMGQEVILRCVPISNHLYFYWYRQILGQKVEFLVSFYNNEISEKSEIFDDQFSVERPDGSNFTLKIRSTKLEDSAMYFCASSVFQGTNEKLFFGSGTQLSVL.

The chain links TRBV7-9 to TRBJ2-3, with D perhaps being TRBD1 or TRBD2 (5 bases each). This CDR3 region has 15 residues. The germline CDR1 and CDR2 sequences are SEHNR and FQNEAQ (reference sequence). V gave up 5 bases and J gave up 2 bases, with 14 bases separating them. The CDR3 is CASSPGAGDTDTQYF. The CDR3 DNA is TGTGCCAGCAGCCCTGGGGCCGGGGACACAGATACGCAGTATTTT.

CDR3 protein: CAAATGQGLGYTF. The CDR3 coding sequence is TGTGCGGCGGCCACGGGACAGGGACTTGGCTACACCTTC. This rearrangement joins TRBV19 to TRBJ1-2; the match to TRBD1 covers 9 bases. The CDR3 has 13 amino acids. Germline-derived CDR1 and CDR2 are LNHDA and SQIVND (reference sequence).

The genes are TRBV18 and TRBJ2-3, with D possibly TRBD2 on 5 matching bases. V lost 3 bases to trimming and J lost 6 bases, with 13 bases between them. CDR3 length equals 14 residues. Looked up from germline, CDR1 is KGHSH and CDR2 is LQKENI. This CDR3 is CASSPPGRDDTQYF. The CDR3 coding sequence is TGTGCCAGCTCACCTCCGGGAAGGGATGATACGCAGTATTTT.

CDR3 protein: CSARQGAEGYTF. For the CDR3, the DNA is TGCAGCGCTAGACAGGGGGCGGAGGGCTACACCTTC. The chain couples TRBV29-1 to TRBJ1-2; TRBD1 agrees at 10 bases. This CDR3 is 12 amino acids long. Trimming cost V 7 bases and J 8 bases; bases outside gene matches: 7. The germline V gene has CDR1 SQVTM and CDR2 ANQGSEA.

This clone was seen a handful of times. The CDR3 DNA reads TGTGCCAGCAGCTTGGACAGGGGGCAGGGTGAGCAGTTCTTC. Residues: CASSLDRGQGEQFF. The chain is built from TRBV7-3 and TRBJ2-1; TRBD1 agrees at 11 bases. The V segment lost 3 bases and the J segment 9 bases; nucleotides outside the gene matches: 4. The CDR3 runs 14 residues. CDR1 is SGHTA, CDR2 FQGTGA, per germline. Full variable domain (remainder filled in from reference TRBV7-3 and TRBJ2-1): GAGVSQTPSNKVTEKGKYVELRCDPISGHTALYWYRQSLGQGPEFLIYFQGTGAADDSGLPNDRFFAVRPEGSVSTLKIQRTERGDSAVYLCASSLDRGQGEQFFGPGTRLTVL.

J is TRBJ2-3 and V is TRBV11-2, with D unclear. Trimming left V 3 bases short and J 0 bases short, with 1 base between. The CDR3 extends over 12 amino acids. In germline, CDR1 is SGHAT, CDR2 FQNNGV. CDR3 region: CASSFSTDTQYF. CDR3 DNA: TGTGCCAGCAGCTTTAGCACAGATACGCAGTATTTT.